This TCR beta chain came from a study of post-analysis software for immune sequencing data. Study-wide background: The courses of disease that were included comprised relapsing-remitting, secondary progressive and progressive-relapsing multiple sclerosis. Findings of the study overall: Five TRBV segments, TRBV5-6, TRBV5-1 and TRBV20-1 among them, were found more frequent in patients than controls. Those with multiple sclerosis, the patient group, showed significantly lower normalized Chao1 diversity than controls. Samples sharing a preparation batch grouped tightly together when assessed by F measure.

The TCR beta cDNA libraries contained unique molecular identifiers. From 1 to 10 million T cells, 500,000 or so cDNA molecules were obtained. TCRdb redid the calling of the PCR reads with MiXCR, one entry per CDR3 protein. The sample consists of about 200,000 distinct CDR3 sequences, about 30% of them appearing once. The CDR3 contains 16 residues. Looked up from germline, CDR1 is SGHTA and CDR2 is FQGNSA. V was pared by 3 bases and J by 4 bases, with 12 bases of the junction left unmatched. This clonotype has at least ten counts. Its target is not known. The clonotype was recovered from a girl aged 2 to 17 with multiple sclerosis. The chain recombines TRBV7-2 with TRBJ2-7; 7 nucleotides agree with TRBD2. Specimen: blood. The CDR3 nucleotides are TGTGCCAGCAGCTTCCCGCCTGCGGGGGTCTTATACGAGCAGTACTTC. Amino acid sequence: CASSFPPAGVLYEQYF.